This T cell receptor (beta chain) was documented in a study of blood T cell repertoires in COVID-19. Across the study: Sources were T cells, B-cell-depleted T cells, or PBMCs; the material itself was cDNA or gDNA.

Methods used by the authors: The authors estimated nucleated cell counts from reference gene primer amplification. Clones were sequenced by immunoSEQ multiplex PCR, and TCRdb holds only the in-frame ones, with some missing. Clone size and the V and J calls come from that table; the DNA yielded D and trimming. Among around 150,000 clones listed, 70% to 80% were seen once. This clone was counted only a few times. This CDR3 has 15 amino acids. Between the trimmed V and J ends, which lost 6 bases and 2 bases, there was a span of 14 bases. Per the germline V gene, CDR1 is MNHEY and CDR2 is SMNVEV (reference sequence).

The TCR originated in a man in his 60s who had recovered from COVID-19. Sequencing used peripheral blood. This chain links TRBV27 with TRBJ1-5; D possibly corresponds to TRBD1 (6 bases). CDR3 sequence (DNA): TGTGCCAGCAGGCAGCAGGGGTTGGGCAATCAGCCCCAGCATTTT. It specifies CASRQQGLGNQPQHF.